Below are 18 T cell receptor beta chains sequenced from a single sample in a study of T cells in Graves' hyperthyroidism and ophthalmopathy. Amplification yielded TCR beta CDR3 regions, with RNA transcripts as the source. The HTBI set primed first-round TCR CDR3 RT-PCR. From the multiplex PCR reads, TCRdb called clonotypes with MiXCR, one entry per CDR3 protein. There are about 700,000 distinct CDR3 sequences in the sample; 45% occur only once, and about 7.2% lies in the top ten. Material for sequencing was peripheral blood or thyroid tissue (not recorded which). Receptors originate from an adult man with Graves' disease, either hyperthyroidism or ophthalmopathy (not recorded which).

Concerning this clonotype itself: The CDR3 does not close with the conserved phenylalanine or tryptophan, likely indicating a read error. Because the CDR3's place on the DNA is in doubt, the DNA is left out and the CDR3 is given as listed by TCRdb. V gene TRBV24-1 combines with J gene TRBJ1-5. The CDR3 numbers 10 amino acids, ends counted. Germline CDR1 KGHDR, CDR2 SFDVKD. The CDR3 spells CATSDGGPPV.

As concerns this clonotype: It may be a read error: a sequence one base away is much more abundant. The genes are TRBV7-3 and TRBJ2-7; D is unclear. The CDR3 has 13 residues. CDR1 and CDR2 from the germline V gene are SGHTA and FQGTGA. The CDR3, as DNA: TGTGCCGGCAGCTTTGACGGCGGCTACGAGCAGTACTTC. Amino acid sequence: CAGSFDGGYEQYF.

This clonotype was picked up a small number of times. This chain uses TRBV7-9 with TRBJ2-5, with 9 positions matching TRBD1. Germline V gives CDR1 SEHNR, CDR2 FQNEAQ (reference sequence). V lost 6 bases to trimming and J lost 3 bases; unmatched junction nucleotides: 5. The CDR3 spans 14 residues. The CDR3 bases are TGTGCCAGCAGTCCCCGGGACAGGGAAGAGACCCAGTACTTC. Protein product: CASSPRDREETQYF. Supplemented by reference TRBV7-9 and TRBJ2-5, the full variable domain reads DTGVSQNPRHKITKRGQNVTFRCDPISEHNRLYWYRQTLGQGPEFLTYFQNEAQLEKSRLLSDRFSAERPKGSFSTLEIQRTEQGDSAMYLCASSPRDREETQYFGPGTRLLVL.

V is TRBV19 and J is TRBJ2-7, with 12 positions matching TRBD1. The CDR3 is made up of 16 amino acids. The germline V gene has CDR1 LNHDA and CDR2 SQIVND (reference sequence). Losses at the gene ends were 6 bases for V and 1 base for J; bases not matched to a gene: 7. This chain's CDR3 is CASREGTGGLSYEQYF. CDR3 bases: TGTGCCAGTAGAGAAGGGACAGGGGGCCTGTCCTACGAGCAGTACTTC.

As concerns this clonotype: At one end, the junction sequence differs from germline, possibly due to a read error. V and J are TRBV6-5 and TRBJ1-1; D might be TRBD1 (6 bases). The CDR3 has 14 amino acids. Germline V gene lookup returns CDR1 MNHEY and CDR2 SVGAGI. CDR3 nucleotides: TGTGTCAGCAGTTACACAGGGAGGAACACTGAAGCTTTCTTT. Its protein is CVSSYTGRNTEAFF.

This clonotype has only a few counts. V gene TRBV2 combines with J gene TRBJ1-4; D is perhaps TRBD1 (5 bases). Deletions cut 2 bases from V and 5 bases from J, with 12 bases between. This CDR3 has 15 amino acids. CDR1 SNHLY and CDR2 FYNNEI come from the germline V gene. The CDR3 DNA reads TGTGCCAGCAGTGAAAGCAGGGCCGTGAATGAAAAACTGTTTTTT. Protein: CASSESRAVNEKLFF.

The V call is TRBV11-1, the J call TRBJ2-5; TRBD1 matches at 9 bases. Germline CDR1 is SGHAT and CDR2 is FQDESV (reference sequence). Trimming took 8 bases from V and 1 from J; bases not matched to a gene: 8. There are 15 residues in the CDR3. In DNA, the CDR3 is TGTGCCAGCTCACTGGGACAGGGCACCCAAGAGACCCAGTACTTC. This codes for CASSLGQGTQETQYF.

This chain uses TRBV2 with TRBJ1-6, with 11 bases matching TRBD1. Unmatched junction bases numbered 14, after V lost 6 bases and J lost 1 base. CDR3 length: 20 residues. CDR1 is SNHLY, CDR2 FYNNEI, per germline. CDR3 region: CASRNEPGQGVRSYNSPLHF. In nucleotides, the CDR3 is TGTGCCAGCAGGAACGAACCGGGACAGGGGGTTCGGTCCTATAATTCACCCCTCCACTTT.

Comment on this clonotype: A read error may account for a junction end that differs from germline. The chain combines TRBV20-1 with TRBJ1-6; D unresolved. From germline, CDR1 is DFQATT and CDR2 SNEGSKA (reference sequence). This CDR3 contains 14 residues. DNA for the CDR3: TGCAATGCTAGAATCACCGTTACTAATTCACCCCTCCACTTT. This sequence encodes CNARITVTNSPLHF.

At least ten counts were recorded for this clonotype. The chain carries TRBV13 and TRBJ2-6, with D hard to call. The CDR3 sequence is 16 residues long. Trimming shortened V by 4 bases and J by 2 bases, and 12 bases separated the two germline ends. The germline V gene has CDR1 PRHDT and CDR2 FYEKMQ (reference sequence). CDR3 sequence: CASSSMTQPGANVLTF. In DNA, the CDR3 is TGTGCCAGCAGCTCCATGACTCAGCCTGGGGCCAACGTCCTGACTTTC.

Worth noting for this clonotype: This may be a read error, as it is one base from a much larger clone. The chain is built from TRBV20-1 and TRBJ2-7; D call uncertain. Germline V gene sequence: CDR1 DFQATT, CDR2 SNEGSKA (reference sequence). With 3 bases removed from V and 9 bases from J, the gap between germline ends came to 9 bases. CDR3 length: 10 amino acids. CDR3 nucleotides: TGCAGTGCTAGTTCGGGCGGGCAGTACTTC. Translating it yields CSASSGGQYF.

This clonotype has a count of ten or more. J is TRBJ1-3 and V is TRBV5-1; D gene ambiguous. The length of the CDR3 is 13 residues. V gave up 6 bases and J gave up 0 bases, with 7 bases separating them. Germline CDR1 and CDR2: SGHRS and YFSETQ. The CDR3 loop is CASTPGSGNTIYF. Written as DNA, the CDR3 is TGCGCCAGCACCCCAGGCTCTGGAAACACCATATATTTT.

This clonotype occurred a few times. This chain links TRBV20-1 with TRBJ1-5; D is unresolved. The V end lost 3 bases, the J end lost 11 bases, and 14 bases lay between the germline ends. CDR1 DFQATT and CDR2 SNEGSKA come from the germline V gene (reference sequence). CDR3 size: 12 residues. Written as DNA, the CDR3 is TGCAGTGCTAGTCACGATCCGCACGCCCAGCATTTT. Amino acid sequence: CSASHDPHAQHF.

V gene TRBV12-3 or TRBV12-4 combines with J gene TRBJ1-4; 7 nucleotides match TRBD1. The CDR3 runs to 14 residues. As DNA, the CDR3 is TGTGCTAGTGCCTCGGGACAGCTAAATGAAAAACTGTTTTTT. Translated: CASASGQLNEKLFF.

This clonotype was observed many times. This chain uses TRBV19 with TRBJ1-6, with 7 bases aligning to TRBD1. From germline, CDR1 is LNHDA and CDR2 SQIVND (reference sequence). The length of the CDR3 is 15 residues. V lost 5 bases to trimming and J lost 6 bases; unmatched junction nucleotides: 7. The DNA for the CDR3 is TGTGCCAGTAGTTGGGGACAGCGAAGTAATTCACCCCTCCACTTT. As protein: CASSWGQRSNSPLHF.

The chain has TRBV25-1 and TRBJ2-7; the D call may be TRBD1 or TRBD2 (5 bases each). This CDR3 contains 16 residues. The germline V gene has CDR1 MGHDK and CDR2 SYGVNS. Trimming removed 6 bases from V and 0 bases from J, with 18 bases in between. CDR3 loop: CASSQEEVGASYEQYF. The CDR3 DNA is TGTGCCAGCAGCCAAGAGGAAGTCGGGGCCTCCTACGAGCAGTACTTC.

Turning to this clonotype: A much larger clone lies a single base off, so this may be a read error. The chain recombines TRBV2 with TRBJ2-5; the D is unclear. In germline, CDR1 is SNHLY, CDR2 FYNNEI. The CDR3 extends over 13 amino acids. The CDR3 nucleotides are TGTACCAGCAGCTTCCTTGGCCAAGAGACCCAGTACTTC. Amino acid sequence: CTSSFLGQETQYF.

The V call is TRBV5-6, the J call TRBJ2-6; either TRBD1 or TRBD2 may supply D (5 bases each). Germline loops: CDR1 SGHDT, CDR2 YYEEEE. This CDR3 is built from 13 residues. V was cut by 1 base and J by 10 bases, with 9 bases left in between. CDR3 region: CASSLKGRNVLTF. The CDR3 DNA follows: TGTGCCAGCAGCTTGAAGGGGAGAAACGTCCTGACTTTC.